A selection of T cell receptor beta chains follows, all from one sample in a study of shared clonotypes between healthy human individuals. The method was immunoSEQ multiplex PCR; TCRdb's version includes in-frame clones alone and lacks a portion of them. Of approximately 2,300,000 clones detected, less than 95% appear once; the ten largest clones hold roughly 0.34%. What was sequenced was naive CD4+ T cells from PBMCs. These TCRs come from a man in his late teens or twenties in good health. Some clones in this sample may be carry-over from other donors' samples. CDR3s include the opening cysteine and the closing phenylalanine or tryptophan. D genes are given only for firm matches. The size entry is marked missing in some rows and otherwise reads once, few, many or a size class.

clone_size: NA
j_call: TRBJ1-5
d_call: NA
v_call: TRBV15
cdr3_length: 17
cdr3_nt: TGTGCCACCAGCAGAGATGGTGCAGGGGATTTCAATCAGCCCCAGCATTTT
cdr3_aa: CATSRDGAGDFNQPQHF

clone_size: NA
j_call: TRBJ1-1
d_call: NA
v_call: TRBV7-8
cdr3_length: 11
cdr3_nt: TGTGCCAGCGGAACGGGGACTGAAGCTTTCTTT
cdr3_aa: CASGTGTEAFF

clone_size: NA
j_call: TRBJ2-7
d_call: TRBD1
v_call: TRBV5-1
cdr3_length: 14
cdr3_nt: TGCGCCAGCAGTACAGGGGGGAACTCCTACGAGCAGTACTTC
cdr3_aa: CASSTGGNSYEQYF

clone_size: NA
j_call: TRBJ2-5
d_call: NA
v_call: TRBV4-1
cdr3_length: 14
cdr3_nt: TGCGCCAGCAGCCAAGAAGAGACAGCATGGGCCCAGTACTTC
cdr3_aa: CASSQEETAWAQYF

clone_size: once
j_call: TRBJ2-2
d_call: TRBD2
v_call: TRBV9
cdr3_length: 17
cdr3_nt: TGTGCCAGCAGCGTACACGGGCTAGCGGGAGGGCGCGGGGAGCTGTTTTTT
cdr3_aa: CASSVHGLAGGRGELFF

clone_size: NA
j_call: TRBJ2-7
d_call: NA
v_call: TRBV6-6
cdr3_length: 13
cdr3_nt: TGTGCCAGCAACCCCTCGGGCGGGTACGAGCAGTACTTC
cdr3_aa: CASNPSGGYEQYF

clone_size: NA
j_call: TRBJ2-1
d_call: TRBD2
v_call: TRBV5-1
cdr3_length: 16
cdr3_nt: TGCGCCAGCAGCTTGGCCGTAGCGGGGCTATACAATGAGCAGTTCTTC
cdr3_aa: CASSLAVAGLYNEQFF

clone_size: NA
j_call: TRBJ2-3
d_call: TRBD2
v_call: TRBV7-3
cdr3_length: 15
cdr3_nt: TGTGCCAGCAGCCTCGGGACTAGCGGGACTAAGGAACAGTATTTT
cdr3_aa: CASSLGTSGTKEQYF

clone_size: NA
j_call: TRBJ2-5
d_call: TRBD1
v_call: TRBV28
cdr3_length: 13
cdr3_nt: TGTGCCAGCAGTTCCGGGACAGGGGAGACCCAGTACTTC
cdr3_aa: CASSSGTGETQYF

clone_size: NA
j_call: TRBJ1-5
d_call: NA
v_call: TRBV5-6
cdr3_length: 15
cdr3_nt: TGTGCCAGCAGCTTACGGGGGAGCCAGAATCAGCCCCAGCATTTT
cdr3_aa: CASSLRGSQNQPQHF

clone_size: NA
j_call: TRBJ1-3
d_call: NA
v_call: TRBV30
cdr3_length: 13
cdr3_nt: TGTGCCTGGGCTACAGGGTTAGGAAACACCATATATTTT
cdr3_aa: CAWATGLGNTIYF

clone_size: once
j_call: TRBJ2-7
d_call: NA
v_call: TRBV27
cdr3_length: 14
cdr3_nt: TGTGCCAGCAGTCGCCAGGGACGTAACTACGAGCAGTACTTC
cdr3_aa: CASSRQGRNYEQYF

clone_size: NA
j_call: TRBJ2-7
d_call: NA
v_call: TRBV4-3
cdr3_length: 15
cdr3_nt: TGCGCCAGCAGCCAAGTATGGACGCCTGCCTACGAGCAGTACTTC
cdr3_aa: CASSQVWTPAYEQYF

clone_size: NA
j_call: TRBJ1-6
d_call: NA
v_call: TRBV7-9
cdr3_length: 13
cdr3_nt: TGTGCCAGCAGCGTGGGCGGATATTCACCCCTCCACTTT
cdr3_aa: CASSVGGYSPLHF

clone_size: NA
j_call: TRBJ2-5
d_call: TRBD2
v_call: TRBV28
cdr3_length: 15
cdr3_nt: TGTGCCAGCAGTTTAATTGGCCGGGGGGGAGAGACCCAGTACTTC
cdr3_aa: CASSLIGRGGETQYF

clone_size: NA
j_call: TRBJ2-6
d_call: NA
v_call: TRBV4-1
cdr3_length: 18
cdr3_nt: TGCGCCAGCAGCCAAGGGGCGATAGGGCCAGCGGGGGCCAACGTCCTGACTTTC
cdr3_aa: CASSQGAIGPAGANVLTF

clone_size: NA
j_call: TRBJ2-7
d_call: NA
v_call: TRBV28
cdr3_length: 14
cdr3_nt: TGTGCCAGCAGTTTTCTTAGAGACAGACCTCGGCAGTACTTC
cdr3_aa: CASSFLRDRPRQYF

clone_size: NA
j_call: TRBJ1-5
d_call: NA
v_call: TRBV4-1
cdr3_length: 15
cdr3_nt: TGCGCCAGCAGCCAAAATTCCGCCGGGGACCAGCCCCAGCATTTT
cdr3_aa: CASSQNSAGDQPQHF

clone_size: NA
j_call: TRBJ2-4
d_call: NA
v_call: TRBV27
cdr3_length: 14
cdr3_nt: TGTGCCAGCAGTTCCAATGAGGCCAAAAACATTCAGTACTTC
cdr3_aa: CASSSNEAKNIQYF

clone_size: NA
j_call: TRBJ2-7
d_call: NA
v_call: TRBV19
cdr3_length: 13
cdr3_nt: TGTGCCAGTAGTATCGACAGGCGGCACGAGCAGTACTTC
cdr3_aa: CASSIDRRHEQYF

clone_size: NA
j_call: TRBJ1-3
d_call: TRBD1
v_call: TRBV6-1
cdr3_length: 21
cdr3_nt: TGTGCCAGCAGTGAAAGGAACTGGGGACAGGGGTGGACAGAGTCTGGAAACACCATATATTTT
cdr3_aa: CASSERNWGQGWTESGNTIYF

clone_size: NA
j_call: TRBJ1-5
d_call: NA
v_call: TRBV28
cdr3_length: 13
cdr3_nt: TGTGCCAGCAGTTTATCCCCCAGACAGCCCCAGCATTTT
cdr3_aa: CASSLSPRQPQHF

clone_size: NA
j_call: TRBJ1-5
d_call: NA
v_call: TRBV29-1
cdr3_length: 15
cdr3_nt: TGCAGCGTTGTATTGAATGGAGGGGAGGATCAGCCCCAGCATTTT
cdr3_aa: CSVVLNGGEDQPQHF

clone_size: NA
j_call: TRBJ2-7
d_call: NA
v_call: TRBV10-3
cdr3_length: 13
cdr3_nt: TGTGCCATCAGTGAGTCTAACAGCTACGAGCAGTACTTC
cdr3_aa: CAISESNSYEQYF

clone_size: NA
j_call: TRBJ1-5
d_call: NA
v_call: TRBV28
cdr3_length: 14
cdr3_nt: TGTGCCAGCAGTGGACCTCAGGGCCACGAGCCCCAGCATTTT
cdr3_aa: CASSGPQGHEPQHF

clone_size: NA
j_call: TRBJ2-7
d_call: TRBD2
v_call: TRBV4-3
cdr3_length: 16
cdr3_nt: TGCGCCAGCAGCCAAGAATTTCTAGCGGCCACCTACGAGCAGTACTTC
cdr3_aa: CASSQEFLAATYEQYF

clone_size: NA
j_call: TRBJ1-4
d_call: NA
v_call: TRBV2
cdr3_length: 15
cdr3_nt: TGTGCCAGCAGTGGGGAACAGGGAAGGAGTGAAAAACTGTTTTTT
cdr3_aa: CASSGEQGRSEKLFF

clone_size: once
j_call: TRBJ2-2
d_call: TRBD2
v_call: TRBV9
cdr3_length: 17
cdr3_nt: TGTGCCAGCAGCTTCGGGACTAGCGGGTTTGGCACCGGGGAGCTGTTTTTT
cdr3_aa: CASSFGTSGFGTGELFF

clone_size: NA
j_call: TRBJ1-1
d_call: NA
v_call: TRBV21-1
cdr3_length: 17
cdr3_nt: TGTGCCAGCAGCAAAGCAAGGGAGGGGCGTTTGATCGCTGAAGCTTTCTTT
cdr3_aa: CASSKAREGRLIAEAFF

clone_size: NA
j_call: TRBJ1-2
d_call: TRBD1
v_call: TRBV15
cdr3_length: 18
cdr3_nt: TGTGCCACCAGCAGAGATCCCTCTCGGACAGGGGGTTTGGGTGGCTACACCTTC
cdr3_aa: CATSRDPSRTGGLGGYTF

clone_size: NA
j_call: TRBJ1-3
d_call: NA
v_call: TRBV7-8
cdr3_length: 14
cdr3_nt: TGTGCCAGCAGCTTAGTTCTCTCTGGAAACACCATATATTTT
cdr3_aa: CASSLVLSGNTIYF